This T cell receptor (beta chain) appears in the sequencing data of a study of cytomegalovirus exposure and HLA in healthy donors. Comment on this clone: The antigen remains unidentified.

Study-level results: A missense DCLRE1C variant was associated with V- and J-gene trimming of TCR beta chains in a later analysis, and an independent cohort replicated the association.

Trimming removed 4 bases from V and 5 bases from J; junction bases left unmatched: 13. This CDR3 comprises 16 residues. It was with 60 Vbeta and 13 Jbeta primers that the PCR ran. Assay: immunoSEQ multiplex PCR; the TCRdb copy retains only in-frame clones and omits some. This table holds roughly 100,000 clones, 65% to 80% found once. The specimen was PBMCs. The receptor comes from a man in his sixties in good health and CMV-seronegative. V is TRBV23-1 and J is TRBJ2-5; TRBD2 agrees at 7 bases. TRBV23-1 is labeled an ORF, and its function is uncertain. CDR3 DNA sequence: TGCGCCAGCAGTCCTCAAGGTTCGCGGGGGATGGAGACCCAGTACTTC. Protein: CASSPQGSRGMETQYF.